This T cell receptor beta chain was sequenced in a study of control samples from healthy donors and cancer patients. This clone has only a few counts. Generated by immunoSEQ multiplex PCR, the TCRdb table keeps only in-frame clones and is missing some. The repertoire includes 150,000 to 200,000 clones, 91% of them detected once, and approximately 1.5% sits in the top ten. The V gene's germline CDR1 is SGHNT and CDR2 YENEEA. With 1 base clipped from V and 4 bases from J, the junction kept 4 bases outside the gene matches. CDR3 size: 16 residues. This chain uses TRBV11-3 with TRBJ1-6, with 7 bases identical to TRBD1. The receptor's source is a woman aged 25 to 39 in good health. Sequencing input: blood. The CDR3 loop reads CASSLAGQAYNSPLHF. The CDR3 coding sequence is TGTGCCAGCAGCTTAGCCGGACAGGCTTATAATTCACCCCTCCACTTT.